This T cell receptor beta chain was observed in a study of early T cells in non-severe SARS-CoV-2 infection. Study in general: The sequenced material was bulk RNA from unsorted whole blood, and its chains were unpaired. Study-level findings and limits: VDJdb matching favored anti-spike CD8 responses, missing private and CD4 specificities.

Unique molecular identifiers were attached to individual cDNA molecules. TCRdb re-analysed the 5' RACE reads in MiXCR, keeping a single row per CDR3 protein. The sample contains tens of thousands of distinct CDR3 sequences, 12% of which appear only once. The CDR3 loop spans 15 amino acids. Trimming left V 0 bases short and J 8 bases short, with 13 bases between. The germline CDR1 and CDR2 sequences are SGHTA and FQGNSA. The table lists this clonotype with many counts. Its specificity is unknown. The sample comprised whole blood. V gene TRBV7-2 combines with J gene TRBJ1-4; D is undetermined. The sequence came from an adult who was a healthcare worker with PCR-confirmed SARS-CoV-2 infection or an uninfected control (not recorded which). In DNA, the CDR3 is TGTGCCAGCAGCTTAGCTGGCAGTAGGTCGGAAAAACTGTTTTTT. Translation gives CASSLAGSRSEKLFF.